The present entry profiles one T cell receptor beta chain with its context. The antigen is undetermined. Here immunoSEQ multiplex PCR was the method, and the copy in TCRdb shows in-frame clones only, minus some. The table records 100,000 to 150,000 clones, over 75% of them present only once. This sample is part of a study of T cell responses to AZD1222 COVID-19 vaccine. Study-level background: Some second doses came at about 4 weeks and others at about 12 weeks; these were pooled. General study points: Nearly half of spike-specific TCRs reportedly go after variant regions that carry no mutations. Repertoire sampling was restricted to post-peak T cell response timepoints. AZD1222 recipients seropositive at baseline numbered only six or seven.

The length of the CDR3 is 12 residues. Unmatched junction bases numbered 3, after V lost 6 bases and J lost 7 bases. The source is an adult in good health. Sample: peripheral blood, taken on day 0 of AZD1222 vaccination. This chain joins TRBV12-3 or TRBV12-4 and TRBJ2-1, with 7 bases that match TRBD2. CDR3 nucleotide sequence: TGTGCCAGCAGATACGGGGGGAATGAGCAGTTCTTC. Residues: CASRYGGNEQFF.